The T cell receptor beta chain under discussion was sequenced for a study of CD8 T cells in Susac syndrome. Reverse transcription of about 0.45 to 1 ug RNA was carried out with random hexamers. Multiplex PCR with immunoSEQ amplified the TCR beta CDR3 across 54 Vbeta and 13 Jbeta. Each CDR3 protein gets one entry after TCRdb re-called the immunoSEQ multiplex PCR reads with MiXCR. Here the sample spans fewer than 200,000 distinct CDR3 sequences, approximately 94% being singletons. The CDR3 covers 14 residues. V was pared by 3 bases and J by 2 bases, with 4 bases of the junction left unmatched. From germline, CDR1 is LNHDA and CDR2 SQIVND (reference sequence).

The sequence was obtained from a human donor in good health. The chain recombines TRBV19 with TRBJ2-7; 7 bases map to TRBD2. The sequenced sample consisted of CD4+ T cells from PBMCs. CDR3 loop: CASSIPGLAYEQYF. The DNA of the CDR3 is TGTGCCAGTAGTATCCCAGGACTAGCCTACGAGCAGTACTTC.